Sequencing of this TCR beta chain was carried out in a study of blood T cells in healthy people across ages. Study conclusions and caveats: Observed TCR beta diversity showed a strong correlation with the percentage of naive T cells as measured by flow cytometry.

Germline assignment: CDR1 SGHAT and CDR2 FQNNGV. The CDR3 runs to 12 residues. Donors were healthy Caucasian individuals from Russia aged roughly 6 to 90. A second PCR of roughly 7 to 11 cycles used a sample-barcoded 5' primer and a J-beta primer mix. Sequencing yielded, for each sample, at least 3 million paired-end reads carrying CDR3. TCRdb redid the calling of the 5' RACE reads with MiXCR, one entry per CDR3 protein. The table records 650,000 to 1,000,000 distinct CDR3 sequences, around 34% of them present only once. This clonotype has only one observation. The antigen is unknown. This could be a read error, since a much larger clone is one nucleotide away.

The sample was blood. This sequence was found in a man between 18 and 29 years old in good health. The V gene is TRBV11-2, the J gene TRBJ1-2; the D gene is possibly TRBD1 (6 bases). CDR3 loop: CVSSLGDRGYTF. Written as DNA, the CDR3 is TGTGTCAGCAGCTTAGGAGACAGGGGCTACACCTTC.